These T cell receptor beta chains were read from a single sample in a study of blood T cell repertoires in COVID-19. Profiling relied on immunoSEQ multiplex PCR, and the TCRdb table lists in-frame clones only, not all of them. The sample carries 150,000 to 200,000 clones, 75% to 85% recorded once. Sequenced input: peripheral blood. All receptors come from a human donor in a cohort sampled during active COVID-19. CDR3s include the opening cysteine and the closing phenylalanine or tryptophan. The order of the fields is J gene, V gene, clone size, D gene, CDR3 protein, CDR3 DNA. The D gene is left open where the match is weak. Where a row states a size, it is once, few, many or the class of an expanded clone; other rows omit it.

J: TRBJ1-3
V: TRBV5-1
size: .
D: TRBD1
CDR3: CASSEGQGGNTIYF
DNA: TGCGCCAGCAGCGAAGGACAGGGGGGAAACACCATATATTTT

J: TRBJ1-6
V: TRBV7-9
size: .
D: .
CDR3: CASSSLWDWNSPLHF
DNA: TGTGCCAGCAGCTCCCTTTGGGACTGGAATTCACCCCTCCACTTT

J: TRBJ2-6
V: TRBV7-3
size: .
D: .
CDR3: CASSLTTASGANVLTF
DNA: TGTGCCAGCAGCTTAACTACCGCGTCTGGGGCCAACGTCCTGACTTTC

J: TRBJ2-7
V: TRBV27
size: .
D: TRBD1
CDR3: CASSSDRVGYEQYF
DNA: TGTGCCAGCAGTTCGGACAGGGTGGGCTACGAGCAGTACTTC

J: TRBJ2-1
V: TRBV4-3
size: many
D: .
CDR3: CASSQDRASANNEQFF
DNA: TGCGCCAGCAGCCAAGATAGGGCTAGCGCAAACAATGAGCAGTTCTTC

J: TRBJ2-7
V: TRBV4-3
size: .
D: TRBD1
CDR3: CASSQDPGTDNEQYF
DNA: TGCGCCAGCAGCCAAGATCCTGGGACAGACAACGAGCAGTACTTC

J: TRBJ2-7
V: TRBV6-2/TRBV6-3
size: .
D: .
CDR3: CASSYGPYEQYF
DNA: TGTGCCAGCAGTTACGGGCCCTACGAGCAGTACTTC

J: TRBJ2-1
V: TRBV2
size: .
D: TRBD2
CDR3: CASSEGPSGRRDEQFF
DNA: TGTGCCAGCAGTGAAGGGCCTAGCGGGAGGAGGGATGAGCAGTTCTTC

J: TRBJ2-2
V: TRBV24-1
size: .
D: TRBD2
CDR3: CATSDLNGRANTGELFF
DNA: TGTGCCACCAGTGATTTGAATGGGAGGGCGAACACCGGGGAGCTGTTTTTT

J: TRBJ2-1
V: TRBV6-2/TRBV6-3
size: .
D: .
CDR3: CASSWAGSSYNEQFF
DNA: TGTGCCAGCAGTTGGGCGGGGAGCTCCTACAATGAGCAGTTCTTC

J: TRBJ1-1
V: TRBV7-2
size: .
D: TRBD1
CDR3: CASSLLGQVAPQAFF
DNA: TGTGCCAGCAGCCTCCTGGGACAGGTCGCCCCTCAAGCTTTCTTT

J: TRBJ1-1
V: TRBV27
size: .
D: TRBD1
CDR3: CASSHRARQGKIVAFF
DNA: TGTGCCAGCAGTCACCGAGCCCGACAGGGAAAAATAGTGGCTTTCTTT

J: TRBJ2-5
V: TRBV5-4
size: .
D: .
CDR3: CASRPLSGETQYF
DNA: TGTGCCAGCAGGCCCCTTAGTGGAGAGACCCAGTACTTC

J: TRBJ2-7
V: TRBV7-2
size: .
D: TRBD1
CDR3: CASSHGQGYEQYF
DNA: TGTGCCAGCAGCCACGGACAGGGCTACGAGCAGTACTTC

J: TRBJ1-4
V: TRBV13
size: few
D: TRBD1
CDR3: CASSAGQGREKLFF
DNA: TGTGCCAGCAGCGCTGGACAGGGCCGGGAAAAACTGTTTTTT

J: TRBJ1-4
V: TRBV7-8
size: .
D: .
CDR3: CASSLNQGATNEKLFF
DNA: TGTGCCAGCAGCCTGAATCAGGGCGCCACTAATGAAAAACTGTTTTTT

J: TRBJ2-1
V: TRBV4-3
size: .
D: TRBD1
CDR3: CASSLSLGTGGNEQFF
DNA: TGCGCCAGCAGCCTCAGCCTGGGGACAGGGGGAAATGAGCAGTTCTTC

J: TRBJ2-7
V: TRBV3-1/TRBV3-2
size: many
D: .
CDR3: CASSPLRGGYEQYF
DNA: TGTGCCAGCAGCCCTTTAAGAGGGGGATACGAGCAGTACTTC

J: TRBJ1-5
V: TRBV10-3
size: .
D: TRBD1
CDR3: CAISEGTVGNQPQHF
DNA: TGTGCCATCAGTGAGGGGACAGTCGGCAATCAGCCCCAGCATTTT

J: TRBJ2-2
V: TRBV5-5
size: .
D: .
CDR3: CASSYRAGELFF
DNA: TGTGCCAGCAGTTACAGGGCCGGGGAGCTGTTTTTT

J: TRBJ1-1
V: TRBV29-1
size: .
D: .
CDR3: CSALTGEAFF
DNA: TGCAGCGCCCTGACAGGCGAAGCTTTCTTT

J: TRBJ2-5
V: TRBV29-1
size: .
D: TRBD2
CDR3: CSVEASGRARETQYF
DNA: TGCAGCGTTGAGGCTAGCGGGAGGGCCCGTGAGACCCAGTACTTC

J: TRBJ1-3
V: TRBV5-6
size: .
D: .
CDR3: CASSVPTDRDWYF
DNA: TGTGCCAGCAGCGTGCCTACGGACCGGGACTGGTATTTT

J: TRBJ2-5
V: TRBV7-2
size: .
D: TRBD2
CDR3: CASSLTSGGKWETQYF
DNA: TGTGCCAGCAGCTTGACTAGCGGGGGGAAATGGGAGACCCAGTACTTC

J: TRBJ2-5
V: TRBV10-3
size: .
D: .
CDR3: CAISELSPRGRGTQYF
DNA: TGTGCCATCAGTGAGTTATCCCCCCGGGGCAGGGGGACCCAGTACTTC

J: TRBJ1-5
V: TRBV11-3
size: .
D: .
CDR3: CASSLQDTGNQPQHF
DNA: TGTGCCAGCAGCCTCCAAGACACTGGCAATCAGCCCCAGCATTTT

J: TRBJ1-5
V: TRBV5-6
size: few
D: .
CDR3: CASSLTGSDQPQHF
DNA: TGTGCCAGCAGCTTGACTGGGAGTGATCAGCCCCAGCATTTT

J: TRBJ2-1
V: TRBV5-1
size: .
D: TRBD2
CDR3: CASTPRGGMEGEQFF
DNA: TGCGCCAGCACCCCCCGGGGAGGGATGGAGGGTGAGCAGTTCTTC

J: TRBJ2-2
V: TRBV18
size: .
D: .
CDR3: CASSLSPPGTGELFF
DNA: TGTGCCAGCTCACTCTCTCCCCCCGGTACCGGGGAGCTGTTTTTT

J: TRBJ2-7
V: TRBV12-3/TRBV12-4
size: once
D: TRBD2
CDR3: CASSFGGRGEQYF
DNA: TGTGCCAGCAGTTTCGGCGGGAGGGGCGAGCAGTACTTC

J: TRBJ2-2
V: TRBV12-3/TRBV12-4
size: .
D: .
CDR3: CASSLSNTGELFF
DNA: TGTGCCAGCAGTCTATCCAACACCGGGGAGCTGTTTTTT

J: TRBJ1-6
V: TRBV27
size: once
D: .
CDR3: CASSMGGGLYNSPLHF
DNA: TGTGCCAGCAGCATGGGGGGGGGTTTGTATAATTCACCCCTCCACTTT

J: TRBJ1-4
V: TRBV7-8
size: .
D: .
CDR3: CASSLEAEGDEKLFF
DNA: TGTGCCAGCAGCTTAGAAGCGGAAGGAGATGAAAAACTGTTTTTT

J: TRBJ2-7
V: TRBV11-3
size: .
D: .
CDR3: CASSPSRGVVEQYF
DNA: TGTGCCAGCAGCCCAAGCAGGGGTGTGGTCGAGCAGTACTTC

J: TRBJ1-1
V: TRBV11-3
size: .
D: .
CDR3: CASALSGGNTEAFF
DNA: TGTGCCAGCGCTCTGAGCGGGGGGAACACTGAAGCTTTCTTT

J: TRBJ2-7
V: TRBV6-2/TRBV6-3
size: few
D: TRBD2
CDR3: CASSFPLAGLPYEQYF
DNA: TGTGCCAGCAGTTTTCCATTAGCGGGGTTACCCTACGAGCAGTACTTC

J: TRBJ2-1
V: TRBV6-5
size: .
D: .
CDR3: CASSYSSPGNEQFF
DNA: TGTGCCAGCAGTTACTCTTCGCCAGGTAATGAGCAGTTCTTC

J: TRBJ2-1
V: TRBV10-2
size: .
D: .
CDR3: CASSAPNRAHEQFF
DNA: TGCGCCAGCAGTGCCCCCAACAGGGCCCATGAGCAGTTCTTC

J: TRBJ2-1
V: TRBV6-1
size: few
D: TRBD2
CDR3: CASSETGTSGSFF
DNA: TGTGCCAGCAGTGAAACTGGGACTAGCGGGAGCTTCTTC

J: TRBJ1-1
V: TRBV7-2
size: .
D: .
CDR3: CASSPQGRTEAFF
DNA: TGTGCCAGCAGCCCGCAAGGGAGGACTGAAGCTTTCTTT

J: TRBJ1-6
V: TRBV27
size: .
D: .
CDR3: CASSLSARGGAASPLHF
DNA: TGTGCCAGCAGTTTATCGGCTCGGGGGGGCGCGGCGTCACCCCTCCACTTT

J: TRBJ2-1
V: TRBV6-5
size: .
D: .
CDR3: CASSYHSSNEQFF
DNA: TGTGCCAGCAGTTATCATTCTAGCAATGAGCAGTTCTTC

J: TRBJ2-5
V: TRBV4-3
size: few
D: .
CDR3: CASSQVIGVQETQYF
DNA: TGCGCCAGCAGCCAAGTGATAGGGGTACAAGAGACCCAGTACTTC

J: TRBJ1-6
V: TRBV5-6
size: .
D: .
CDR3: CASSLGSLDNSPLHF
DNA: TGTGCCAGCAGCTTGGGGTCTTTAGATAATTCACCCCTCCACTTT

J: TRBJ2-3
V: TRBV15
size: .
D: .
CDR3: CATSRPRTGGADTQYF
DNA: TGTGCCACCAGCAGACCCCGGACTGGAGGAGCAGATACGCAGTATTTT

J: TRBJ2-3
V: TRBV5-1
size: .
D: .
CDR3: CASSSWGGAYTDTQYF
DNA: TGCGCCAGCAGCTCCTGGGGCGGGGCCTACACAGATACGCAGTATTTT

J: TRBJ2-5
V: TRBV19
size: .
D: TRBD2
CDR3: CASSMGLAGGLQETQYF
DNA: TGTGCCAGTAGTATGGGCCTAGCGGGAGGACTCCAAGAGACCCAGTACTTC

J: TRBJ1-5
V: TRBV2
size: .
D: .
CDR3: CASSAVGGSGQPQHF
DNA: TGTGCCAGCAGCGCCGTCGGCGGGTCGGGGCAGCCCCAGCATTTT

J: TRBJ2-2
V: TRBV7-2
size: .
D: TRBD1
CDR3: CASSLVRPGGVWPGELFF
DNA: TGTGCCAGCAGCTTAGTACGGCCAGGGGGCGTCTGGCCCGGGGAGCTGTTTTTT

J: TRBJ1-1
V: TRBV7-9
size: .
D: TRBD1
CDR3: CASSFFRTGGNTEAFF
DNA: TGTGCCAGCAGCTTTTTCCGGACAGGGGGAAACACTGAAGCTTTCTTT

J: TRBJ2-7
V: TRBV10-2
size: .
D: TRBD1
CDR3: CASSDVQGAYEQYF
DNA: TGCGCCAGCAGTGATGTTCAGGGGGCCTACGAGCAGTACTTC

J: TRBJ2-7
V: TRBV6-2/TRBV6-3
size: .
D: TRBD2
CDR3: CASSYGGGRSYEQYF
DNA: TGTGCCAGCAGTTACGGGGGGGGGAGGTCCTACGAGCAGTACTTC

J: TRBJ2-1
V: TRBV7-7
size: .
D: TRBD2
CDR3: CASSPFSAGSSYNEQFF
DNA: TGTGCTAGCAGCCCCTTTTCAGCGGGAAGCTCCTACAATGAGCAGTTCTTC

J: TRBJ2-1
V: TRBV3-1/TRBV3-2
size: .
D: TRBD1
CDR3: CASSRGPGQGMEFF
DNA: TGTGCCAGCAGCCGGGGCCCGGGACAGGGGATGGAGTTCTTC

J: TRBJ1-3
V: TRBV4-3
size: .
D: .
CDR3: CASSQGGEAGNTIYF
DNA: TGCGCCAGCAGCCAAGGAGGGGAGGCTGGAAACACCATATATTTT

J: TRBJ2-1
V: TRBV11-2
size: few
D: TRBD2
CDR3: CASSFGGGWMEQFF
DNA: TGTGCCAGCAGCTTCGGGGGGGGTTGGATGGAGCAGTTCTTC

J: TRBJ2-3
V: TRBV7-2
size: .
D: .
CDR3: CASTPGGSDTQYF
DNA: TGTGCCAGCACCCCAGGGGGGTCCGATACGCAGTATTTT

J: TRBJ1-1
V: TRBV3-1/TRBV3-2
size: few
D: .
CDR3: CASSQEGGNTEAFF
DNA: TGTGCCAGCAGCCAAGAAGGGGGGAACACTGAAGCTTTCTTT

J: TRBJ1-2
V: TRBV11-3
size: .
D: .
CDR3: CASRLGGTLPYTF
DNA: TGTGCCAGCAGGCTAGGGGGTACCTTACCCTACACCTTC

J: TRBJ1-5
V: TRBV30
size: .
D: TRBD1
CDR3: CAWSTGGNQPQHF
DNA: TGTGCCTGGAGCACAGGGGGCAATCAGCCCCAGCATTTT